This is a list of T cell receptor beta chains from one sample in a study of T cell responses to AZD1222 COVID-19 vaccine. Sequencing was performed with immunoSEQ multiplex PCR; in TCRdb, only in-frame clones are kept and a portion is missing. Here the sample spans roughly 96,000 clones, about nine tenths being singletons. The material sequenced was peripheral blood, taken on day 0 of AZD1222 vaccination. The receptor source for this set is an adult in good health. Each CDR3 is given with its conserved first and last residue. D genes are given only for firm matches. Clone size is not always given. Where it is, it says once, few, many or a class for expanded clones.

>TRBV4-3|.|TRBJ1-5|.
CASSQGWGQPQHF
TGCGCCAGCAGCCAAGGGTGGGGGCAGCCCCAGCATTTT
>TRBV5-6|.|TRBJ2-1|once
CASSQTNEQFF
TGTGCCAGCAGTCAAACGAATGAGCAGTTCTTC
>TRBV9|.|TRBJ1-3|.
CASSVRGYSGNTIYF
TGTGCCAGCAGCGTACGTGGGTACTCTGGAAACACCATATATTTT
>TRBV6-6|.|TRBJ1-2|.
CASSLARASDGYTF
TGTGCCAGCAGTTTAGCCAGGGCCTCGGATGGCTACACCTTC
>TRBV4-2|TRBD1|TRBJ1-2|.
CASSQETGQRGYTF
TGTGCCAGCAGCCAAGAGACAGGGCAGAGGGGCTACACCTTC
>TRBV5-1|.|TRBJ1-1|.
CASSLDGGLTEAFF
TGCGCCAGCAGCTTGGATGGGGGCTTGACTGAAGCTTTCTTT
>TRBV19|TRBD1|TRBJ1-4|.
CASGGEKLFF
TGTGCCTCAGGGGGGGAAAAACTGTTTTTT
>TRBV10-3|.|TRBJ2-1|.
CAIKLGPRTNEQFF
TGTGCCATCAAATTAGGACCGCGAACCAATGAGCAGTTCTTC
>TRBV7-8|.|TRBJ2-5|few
CASSLVLGETQYF
TGTGCCAGCAGCTTAGTTCTTGGAGAGACCCAGTACTTC
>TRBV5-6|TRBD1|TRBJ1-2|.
CASSDGQGAYGYTF
TGTGCCAGCAGCGACGGACAGGGGGCTTATGGCTACACCTTC
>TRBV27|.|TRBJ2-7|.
CASSLSGVGAYEQYF
TGTGCCAGCAGTTTATCAGGGGTGGGTGCCTACGAGCAGTACTTC
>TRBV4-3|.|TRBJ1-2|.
CASSQDPGTNYGYTF
TGCGCCAGCAGCCAAGATCCCGGAACTAACTATGGCTACACCTTC
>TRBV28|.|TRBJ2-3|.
CASSLVGRHDTQYF
TGTGCCAGCAGTTTGGTGGGGAGGCACGATACGCAGTATTTT
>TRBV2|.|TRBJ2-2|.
CASGRELPTNTGELFF
TGTGCCAGCGGAAGAGAATTGCCTACAAACACCGGGGAGCTGTTTTTT
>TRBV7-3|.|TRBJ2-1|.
CASSLNGDRSYNEQFF
TGTGCCAGCAGCTTAAACGGGGACCGTTCCTACAATGAGCAGTTCTTC
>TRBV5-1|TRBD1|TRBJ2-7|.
CASRQGTGGYEQYF
TGCGCCAGCAGACAAGGGACAGGGGGCTACGAGCAGTACTTC
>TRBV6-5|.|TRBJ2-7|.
CASSYRRAYEQYF
TGTGCCAGCAGTTACAGGCGGGCCTACGAGCAGTACTTC
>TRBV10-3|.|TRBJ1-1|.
CAISESKGSNTEAFF
TGTGCCATCAGTGAGTCAAAGGGGTCGAACACTGAAGCTTTCTTT
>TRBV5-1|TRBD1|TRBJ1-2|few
CASSSRGTATNYGYTF
TGCGCCAGCAGCTCCCGGGGGACAGCGACTAACTATGGCTACACCTTC
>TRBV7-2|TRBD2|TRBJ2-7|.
CASGLSGYEQYF
TGTGCCAGCGGACTTAGCGGGTACGAGCAGTACTTC
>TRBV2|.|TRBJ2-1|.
CASGGPGQGNEQFF
TGTGCCAGTGGGGGGCCAGGGCAAGGCAATGAGCAGTTCTTC
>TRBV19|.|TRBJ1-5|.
CASSSLREDQPQHF
TGTGCCAGTAGTAGCTTGCGCGAGGATCAGCCCCAGCATTTT
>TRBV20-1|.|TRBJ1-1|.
CSAGGIEAFF
TGCAGTGCCGGGGGCATAGAAGCTTTCTTT
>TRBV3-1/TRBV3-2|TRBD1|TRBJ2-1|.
CASSLTGGRGNEQFF
TGTGCCAGCAGCCTAACAGGGGGAAGGGGCAATGAGCAGTTCTTC
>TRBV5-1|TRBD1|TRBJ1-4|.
CASSLDGTGNEKLFF
TGCGCCAGCAGCTTGGACGGGACAGGGAATGAAAAACTGTTTTTT
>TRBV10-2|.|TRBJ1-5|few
CASSESGLNQPQHF
TGCGCCAGCAGTGAATCGGGCCTTAATCAGCCCCAGCATTTT
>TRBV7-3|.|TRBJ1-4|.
CASSHKEKLFF
TGTGCCAGCAGCCATAAGGAAAAACTGTTTTTT
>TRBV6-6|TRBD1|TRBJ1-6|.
CASSPTPGQGARSPLHF
TGTGCCAGCAGTCCAACTCCGGGACAGGGGGCACGGTCACCCCTCCACTTT
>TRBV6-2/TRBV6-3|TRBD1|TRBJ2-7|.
CASSLTGNPYEQYF
TGTGCCAGCAGTCTGACAGGGAACCCCTACGAGCAGTACTTC
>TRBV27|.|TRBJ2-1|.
CASSFLPGHENNEQFF
TGTGCCAGCAGTTTCCTCCCTGGACACGAAAACAATGAGCAGTTCTTC
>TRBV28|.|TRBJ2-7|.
CASTTGIHEQYF
TGTGCCAGCACGACAGGAATCCACGAGCAGTACTTC
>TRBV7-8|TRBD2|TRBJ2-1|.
CASSFSGGRDEQFF
TGTGCCAGCAGCTTTTCGGGAGGGAGGGATGAGCAGTTCTTC
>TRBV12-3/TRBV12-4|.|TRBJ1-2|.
CASSRTEDYGYTF
TGTGCCAGCAGTCGGACAGAAGACTATGGCTACACCTTC
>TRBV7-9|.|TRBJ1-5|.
CASSFGRNNQPQHF
TGTGCCAGCAGCTTCGGCAGGAACAATCAGCCCCAGCATTTT
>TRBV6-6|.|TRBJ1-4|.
CASRSWGGGNEKLFF
TGTGCCAGCAGAAGTTGGGGGGGAGGTAATGAAAAACTGTTTTTT
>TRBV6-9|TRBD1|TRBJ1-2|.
CASSPDRVEDGYTF
TGTGCCAGCAGTCCTGACAGGGTGGAGGATGGCTACACCTTC
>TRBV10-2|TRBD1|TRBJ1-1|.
CASNQPPGQGNTEAFF
TGCGCCAGCAACCAGCCCCCGGGACAGGGGAACACTGAAGCTTTCTTT
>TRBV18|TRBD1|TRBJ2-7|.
CASSQGGADYEQYF
TGTGCCAGCTCTCAAGGGGGCGCGGACTACGAGCAGTACTTC
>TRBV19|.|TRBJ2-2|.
CASRALGGRRGAGELFF
TGTGCCAGTAGGGCGCTTGGAGGACGTCGGGGTGCCGGGGAGCTGTTTTTT
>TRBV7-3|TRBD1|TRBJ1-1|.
CASSTGQGKTFF
TGTGCCAGCAGCACCGGACAGGGGAAGACTTTCTTT
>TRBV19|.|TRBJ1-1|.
CASSMGNTEAFF
TGTGCCAGTAGTATGGGGAACACTGAAGCTTTCTTT
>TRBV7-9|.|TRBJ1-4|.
CASSLGGQINEKLFF
TGTGCCAGCAGCTTAGGTGGGCAGATTAATGAAAAACTGTTTTTT
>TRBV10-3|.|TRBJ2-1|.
CAISESYEQFF
TGTGCCATCAGTGAGTCATATGAGCAGTTCTTC
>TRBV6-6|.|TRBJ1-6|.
CASSAGNSPLHF
TGTGCCAGCAGCGCAGGGAATTCACCCCTCCACTTT
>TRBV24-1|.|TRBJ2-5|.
CATSDTRETQYF
TGTGCCACCAGTGATACGAGGGAGACCCAGTACTTC
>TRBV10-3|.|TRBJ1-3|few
CAISPSSGNTIYF
TGTGCCATTTCGCCCTCCTCTGGAAACACCATATATTTT
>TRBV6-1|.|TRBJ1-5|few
CASSEARGWGYSNQPQHF
TGTGCCAGCAGTGAAGCTAGGGGTTGGGGGTATAGCAATCAGCCCCAGCATTTT
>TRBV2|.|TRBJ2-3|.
CASAYSTDTQYF
TGTGCCAGCGCATATAGCACAGATACGCAGTATTTT
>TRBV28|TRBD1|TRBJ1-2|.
CASSRDRDAEGYGYTF
TGTGCCAGCAGCCGGGACAGGGACGCTGAGGGTTATGGCTACACCTTC
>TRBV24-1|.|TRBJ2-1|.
CATSDGGWGEQFF
TGTGCCACCAGTGATGGGGGGTGGGGCGAGCAGTTCTTC
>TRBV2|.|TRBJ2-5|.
CASSQDRTLSPGETQYF
TGTGCCAGCAGCCAAGATAGGACACTGAGTCCTGGGGAGACCCAGTACTTC
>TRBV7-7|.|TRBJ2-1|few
CASSVNPRDGINEQFF
TGTGCTAGCAGCGTCAACCCCAGGGATGGCATCAATGAGCAGTTCTTC
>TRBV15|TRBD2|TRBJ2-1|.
CATSSRDYSYNEQFF
TGTGCCACCAGCAGCCGGGACTACTCCTACAATGAGCAGTTCTTC
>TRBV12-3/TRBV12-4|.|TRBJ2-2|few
CASKRGGGELFF
TGTGCCAGCAAGAGGGGTGGCGGGGAGCTGTTTTTT
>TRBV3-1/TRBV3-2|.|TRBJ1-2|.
CASSQPGRYGYTF
TGTGCCAGCAGCCAACCCGGGAGATATGGCTACACCTTC
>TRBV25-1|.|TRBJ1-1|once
CASSNSPGYTEAFF
TGTGCCAGCAGTAACTCTCCGGGGTACACTGAAGCTTTCTTT
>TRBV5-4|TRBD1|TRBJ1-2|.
CASSSRDRGFYGYTF
TGTGCCAGCAGCTCACGGGACAGGGGGTTTTATGGCTACACCTTC